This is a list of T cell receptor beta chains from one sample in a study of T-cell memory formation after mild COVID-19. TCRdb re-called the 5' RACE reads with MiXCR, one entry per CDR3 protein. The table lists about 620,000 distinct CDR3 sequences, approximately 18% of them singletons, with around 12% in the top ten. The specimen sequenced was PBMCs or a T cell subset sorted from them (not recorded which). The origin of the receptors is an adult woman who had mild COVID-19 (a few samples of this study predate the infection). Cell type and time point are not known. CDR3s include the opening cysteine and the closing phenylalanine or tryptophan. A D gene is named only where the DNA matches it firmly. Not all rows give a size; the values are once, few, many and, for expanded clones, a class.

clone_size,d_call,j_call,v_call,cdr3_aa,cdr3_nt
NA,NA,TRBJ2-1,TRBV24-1,CATSDLFNEQFF,TGTGCCACCAGTGATTTGTTCAACGAGCAGTTCTTC
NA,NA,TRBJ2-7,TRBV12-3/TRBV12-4,CASSFRDWPIYEQYF,TGTGCCAGCAGTTTCCGGGACTGGCCTATCTACGAGCAGTACTTC
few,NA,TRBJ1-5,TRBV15,CATSRGVTNGQPQHF,TGTGCCACCAGCAGAGGAGTAACTAATGGACAGCCCCAGCATTTT
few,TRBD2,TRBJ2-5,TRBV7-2,CASSHSGRGETQYF,TGTGCCAGCAGCCATAGCGGGAGGGGGGAGACCCAGTACTTC
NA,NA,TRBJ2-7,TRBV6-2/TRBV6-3,CASRDFEAGRSYEQYF,TGTGCCAGCAGAGACTTCGAAGCGGGCCGCTCCTACGAGCAGTACTTC
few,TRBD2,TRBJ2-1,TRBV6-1,CASSTTSGGVYNEQFF,TGTGCCAGCAGCACAACTAGCGGGGGGGTCTACAATGAGCAGTTCTTC
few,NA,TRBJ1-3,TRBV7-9,CASSPSSGNTIYF,TGTGCCAGCAGCCCGAGCTCTGGAAACACCATATATTTT
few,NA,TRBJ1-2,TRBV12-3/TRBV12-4,CASSSPGTSGYTF,TGTGCCAGCAGTTCCCCCGGGACTAGCGGCTACACCTTC
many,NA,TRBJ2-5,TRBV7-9,CASGRDETQYF,TGTGCCAGCGGCAGGGACGAGACCCAGTACTTC
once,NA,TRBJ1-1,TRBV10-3,CAISGPGRTEAFF,TGTGCCATCAGTGGACCAGGGAGGACTGAAGCTTTCTTT
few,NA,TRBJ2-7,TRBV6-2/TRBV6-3,CASSLDLLGHTGIHEQYF,TGTGCCAGCAGTTTAGACCTACTGGGGCATACAGGGATCCACGAGCAGTACTTC
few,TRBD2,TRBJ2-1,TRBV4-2,CASSPGLADSNEQFF,TGTGCCAGCAGCCCGGGACTAGCGGATTCCAATGAGCAGTTCTTC
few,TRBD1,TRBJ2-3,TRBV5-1,CASSLGQGQYTDTQYF,TGCGCCAGCAGCTTGGGCCAGGGACAGTACACAGATACGCAGTATTTT
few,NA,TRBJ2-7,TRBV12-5,CASGFEDYEQYF,TGTGCTAGTGGTTTCGAGGACTACGAGCAGTACTTC
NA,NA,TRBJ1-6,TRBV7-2,CASSLVHSDSPLHF,TGTGCCAGCAGCTTAGTACATTCAGATTCACCCCTCCACTTT
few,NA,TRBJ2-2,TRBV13,CASSLGRLYHNTGELFF,TGTGCCAGCAGCTTAGGCCGGTTATACCATAACACCGGGGAGCTGTTTTTT
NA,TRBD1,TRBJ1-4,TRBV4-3,CASSQEGDREEKLFF,TGCGCCAGCAGCCAAGAAGGAGACAGGGAGGAAAAACTGTTTTTT
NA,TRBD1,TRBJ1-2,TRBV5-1,CASSFGQGVIYGYTF,TGCGCCAGCAGCTTCGGACAGGGGGTAATCTATGGCTACACCTTC
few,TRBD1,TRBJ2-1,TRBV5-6,CASSYDRGLYNEQFF,TGTGCCAGCAGCTATGACAGGGGGCTCTACAATGAGCAGTTCTTC
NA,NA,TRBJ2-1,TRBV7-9,CASSPETVEFF,TGTGCCAGCAGTCCCGAGACAGTGGAGTTCTTC
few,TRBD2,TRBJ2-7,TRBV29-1,CSVLASGSYYF,TGCAGCGTTTTGGCTAGCGGGAGTTACTACTTC
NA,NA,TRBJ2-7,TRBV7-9,CASSLSKALEQYF,TGTGCCAGCAGCTTAAGTAAGGCCCTCGAGCAGTACTTC
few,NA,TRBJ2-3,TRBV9,CASSVLGEHTDTQYF,TGTGCCAGCAGCGTCCTGGGGGAGCACACAGATACGCAGTATTTT